This record concerns one TCR beta chain sequence. Its cognate antigen has yet to be identified. Nothing much larger sits one base from this clone, and base qualities are not available. Healthy HIV-negative adults with no recently reported acute infections or vaccinations were included as donors. All donors were Caucasian adults living in Nashville, Tennessee, USA. Magnetic negative selection was used to enrich CD4+ T cells, after which naive cells were positively selected on CD45RA and the negative fraction became the memory subset. Blood was obtained by leukapheresis, after which PBMCs were separated by Ficoll-Histopaque density gradient centrifugation and cryopreserved in liquid nitrogen vapor phase. Analytical flow cytometry was used to check the purity and quantity of every magnetically sorted T cell population. From each sorted fraction, genomic DNA was isolated and quantified by UV absorbance on a Nanodrop 2000c.

This record comes from a study of shared clonotypes between healthy human individuals (dated by TCRdb to about 2020). Study-wide context: The cohort included three men and a couple of women between 18 and 49 years of age. For each donor, CD4 naive and CD4 memory were each run on three plates, CD8 naive on two plates, and CD8 memory on one plate. Blood TCR repertoires of roughly five healthy adults were deeply sequenced to estimate repertoire size and the extent of clonotype sharing between individuals. Different laboratories and diverse techniques were used to prepare libraries and sequence TCR repertoires, to increase sequencing depth and limit assay-specific biases. Leukapheresis yielded between about 0.94 and 10 billion PBMCs per donor.

The CDR3 sequence holds 17 residues, the cysteine and phenylalanine included. CDR3 DNA only is kept here, 51 bases in frame from base 1. V lost 0 bases and J lost 5 bases, and the count of bases not matched to a germline gene is 11. CDR1 and CDR2 are drawn from the germline V gene: SGHRS, YFSETQ. Overall study outcomes, separate from this receptor: Higher generation probabilities were observed for clonotypes shared by all four sorted-subset donors than for non-shared clonotypes. The small number of donors limited the genetic and exposure-history diversity represented. When four donors were compared, the shared fraction of clonotypes was about 5% for naive CD4, about 4% for naive CD8, 2% to 2.5% for memory CD4, and 0.35% to 0.4% for memory CD8. Only blood was sampled, and tissue TCR repertoires likely differ from those in blood. Incomplete sequencing was indicated by rarefaction of sorted-subset datasets, despite the large sequencing depth. Pairwise subsampling indicated that sequencing depth was expected to affect the degree of clonotype sharing among donors. Estimated clonotype richness was generally larger for naive than for memory subsets.

Using the deep immunoSEQ assay, multiplex PCR amplified TCR CDR3 regions from genomic DNA. Extracted genomic DNA from each cell subset was distributed evenly across all wells of several immunoSEQ 96-well plates, and each plate was treated as a replicate. For sorted subsets, roughly 200 ng of genomic DNA, equivalent to roughly 33,000 T cell genomes, went into each replicate PCR. Purified libraries were measured with a Qubit 3.0 fluorometer, size-checked on a Bioanalyzer 2100, and measured again with the KAPA Library Quantification kit. Every immunoSEQ 96-well plate was sequenced on a dedicated single-read 150-cycle Illumina NextSeq 550 flow cell. Turning to the authors' computational methods: Because the immunoSEQ output held only junctional sequences and lacked quality scores, the filtering could not match the filtering applied to full-length reads. To assign V/J genes and CDR3, sequences were annotated using PyIR, a Python wrapper for IgBLAST v1.9, with IMGT germline references. Reads were filtered out if the reads had weak V/J assignments (E-value above 1e-6), no CDR3, stop codons, out-of-frame junctions, or ambiguous translated residues. V3J clonotypes were defined by identical inferred V gene, J gene, and CDR3 amino acid sequence. To compute the percentage overlap between repertoires, the number of shared unique clonotypes was divided by the size of the smaller repertoire. Richness of each repertoire was evaluated using RTK rarefaction, the Chao1 estimator, and Recon v2.1 estimates of unobserved clonotypes. OLGA was used to compute generation probabilities for all TCRbeta clonotypes that the gDNA method yielded from four donors. TCRdb mirrors the immuneACCESS table, restricted to in-frame sequences. Some clones are absent from its copies; in checked studies, under half trace to an unresolved V gene, and the reason for the others is unknown. Clonal size and the V and J genes are those of that table, whereas D and trimming came from the DNA. The sample table contains millions of clones; only one count was recorded for 90% to 95% of them. The top ten clonotypes cover roughly 0.13% of the sample.

Recombination linked TRBV5-1 to TRBJ2-7; the junction holds 10 bases that match TRBD2. This sequence was found in a man aged 18 to 30 in good health. Sequences were obtained from naive CD4+ T cells sorted from blood. This sample's cell subset or site label indicates: CD45RA+ positively selected. The DNA sequence is given as TGCGCCAGCAGCTTGGAGCCCCCCTCTAGCGGGAGTAACGAGCAGTACTTC. Translated, this is CASSLEPPSSGSNEQYF.